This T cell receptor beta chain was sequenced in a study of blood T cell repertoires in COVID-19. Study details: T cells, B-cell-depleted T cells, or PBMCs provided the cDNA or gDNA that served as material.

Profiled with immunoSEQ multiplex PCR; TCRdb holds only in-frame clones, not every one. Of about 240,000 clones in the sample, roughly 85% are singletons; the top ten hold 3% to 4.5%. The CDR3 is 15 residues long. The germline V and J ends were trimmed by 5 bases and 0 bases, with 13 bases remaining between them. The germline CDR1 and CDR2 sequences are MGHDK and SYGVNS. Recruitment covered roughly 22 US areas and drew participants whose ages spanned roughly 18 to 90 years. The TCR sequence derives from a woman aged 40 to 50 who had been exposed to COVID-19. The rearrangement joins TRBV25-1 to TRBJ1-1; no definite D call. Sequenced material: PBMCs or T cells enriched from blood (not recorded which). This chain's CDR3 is CASSRFGRMNTEAFF. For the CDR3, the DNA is TGTGCCAGCAGTCGTTTTGGCAGGATGAACACTGAAGCTTTCTTT.